The present entry profiles one T cell receptor beta chain with its context. The sample comes from a study of blood T cell repertoires in COVID-19. Study-level background: The cDNA or gDNA used as material had been derived from T cells, B-cell-depleted T cells, or PBMCs.

The germline V gene has CDR1 SGHAT and CDR2 FQNNGV. V gave up 5 bases and J gave up 2 bases; unmatched junction bases: 7. The CDR3 has 16 residues. Under the authors' procedure: Estimation of nucleated cell counts was performed using reference gene primer amplification. TCRdb's table, derived via immunoSEQ multiplex PCR, lists solely in-frame clones and lacks some. The DNA was the basis for D and trimming; V, J and clone size are from that table. The profile shows around 200,000 clones, approximately 80% of them singletons. The clonotype comes from a man aged 45-65 years who had recovered from COVID-19. Sample: peripheral blood. The V gene is TRBV11-2, the J gene TRBJ2-3, with 10 nucleotides matching TRBD2. The CDR3: CASSTTSGEDTDTQYF. DNA for the CDR3: TGTGCCAGCAGCACTACTAGCGGGGAGGACACAGATACGCAGTATTTT.